This TCR beta chain derives from a study of a mutant IDH1 vaccine in newly diagnosed glioma. As for the study in general: Of the patients given treatment, approximately 60% were male and about 40% were female, and a mean age of roughly 40 years was recorded. General observations from the study: Shifts in the top peripheral T cell clonotypes seemed unrelated to pseudoprogression. Among all patients, vaccine-induced immune responses occurred in approximately 93%.

A remark on this clone: Its specificity is not known.

Measured with immunoSEQ multiplex PCR; TCRdb has only the in-frame clones, and not every one. The sample carries about 44,000 clones, around 93% recorded once. The time point is: week 23, last vaccination. Vaccination comprised doses that each held 300 ug of mutant IDH1 20-mer peptide, plus topical imiquimod. Germline-derived CDR1 and CDR2 are GTSNPN and SVGIG (reference sequence). J gave up 4 bases and V 1 base, and 2 bases lay outside the gene matches. This CDR3 comprises 14 residues. This sequence originates from a man aged 50-60 years with glioma. The chain joins TRBV30 to TRBJ1-2; TRBD1 matches at 11 bases. The sequenced sample was PBMCs, obtained from a glioma patient whose treatment included an IDH1 peptide vaccine. The CDR3 region is CAWSAGTGGYGYTF. DNA of the CDR3: TGTGCCTGGAGTGCCGGGACAGGGGGCTATGGCTACACCTTC.